This record looks at one T cell receptor beta chain sequence and its context. The CDR3 totals 14 residues. V lost 2 bases and J lost 5, with 10 bases in between. The germline V gene has CDR1 SGHVS and CDR2 FQNEAQ. Sequenced by immunoSEQ multiplex PCR; TCRdb stores in-frame clones only, minus some. The sample shows roughly 130,000 clones, under 95% of them seen only once. These data come from a study of T cell responses to AZD1222 COVID-19 vaccine. Background on the study: Second-dose groups at about 4 or about 12 weeks were pooled.

The chain couples TRBV7-8 to TRBJ1-5; a possible D gene is TRBD1 (5 bases). The TCR sequence derives from an adult in good health. The specimen was peripheral blood, collected on day 0 of AZD1222 vaccination. The DNA for the CDR3 is TGTGCCAGCAGCTTATCTGACAGATATCAGCCCCAGCATTTT. Amino acid sequence: CASSLSDRYQPQHF.